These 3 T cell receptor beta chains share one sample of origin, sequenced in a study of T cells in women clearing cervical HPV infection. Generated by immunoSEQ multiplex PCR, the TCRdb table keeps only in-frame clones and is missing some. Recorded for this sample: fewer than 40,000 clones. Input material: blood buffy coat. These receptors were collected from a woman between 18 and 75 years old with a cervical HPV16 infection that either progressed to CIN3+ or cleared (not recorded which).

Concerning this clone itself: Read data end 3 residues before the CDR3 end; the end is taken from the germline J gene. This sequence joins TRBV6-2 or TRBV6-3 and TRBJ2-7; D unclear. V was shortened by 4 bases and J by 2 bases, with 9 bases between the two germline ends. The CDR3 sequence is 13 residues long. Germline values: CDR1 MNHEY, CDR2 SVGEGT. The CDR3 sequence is CASSFYLTYEQYF. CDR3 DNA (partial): TGTGCCAGCAGTTTTTATCTTACCTACGAG.

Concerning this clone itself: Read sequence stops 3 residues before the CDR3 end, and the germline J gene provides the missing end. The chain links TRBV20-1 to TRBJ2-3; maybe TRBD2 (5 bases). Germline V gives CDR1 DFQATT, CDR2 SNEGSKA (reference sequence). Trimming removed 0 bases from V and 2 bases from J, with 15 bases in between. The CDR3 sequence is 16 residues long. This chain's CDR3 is CSAREGSAGYTDTQYF. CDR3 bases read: TGCAGTGCTAGAGAAGGTAGCGCGGGTTACACAGATACG.

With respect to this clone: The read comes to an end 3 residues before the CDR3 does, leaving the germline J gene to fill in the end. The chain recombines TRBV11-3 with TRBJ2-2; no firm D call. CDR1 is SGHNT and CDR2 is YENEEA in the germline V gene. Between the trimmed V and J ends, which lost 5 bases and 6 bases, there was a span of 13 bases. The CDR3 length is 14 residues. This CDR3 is CASSLTPGPGELFF. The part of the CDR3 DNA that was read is TGTGCCAGCAGCCTAACCCCGGGTCCCGGGGAG.